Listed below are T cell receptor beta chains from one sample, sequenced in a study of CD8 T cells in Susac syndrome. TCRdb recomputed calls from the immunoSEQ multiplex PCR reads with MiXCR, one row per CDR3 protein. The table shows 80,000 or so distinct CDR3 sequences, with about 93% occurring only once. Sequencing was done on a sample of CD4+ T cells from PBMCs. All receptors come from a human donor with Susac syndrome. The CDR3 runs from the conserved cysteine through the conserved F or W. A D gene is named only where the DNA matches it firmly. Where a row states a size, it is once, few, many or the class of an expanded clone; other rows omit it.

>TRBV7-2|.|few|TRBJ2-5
TGTGCCAGCAGCTCCCTGGGCGCGTACCAAGAGACCCAGTACTTC
CASSSLGAYQETQYF
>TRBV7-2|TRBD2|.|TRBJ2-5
TGTGCCAGCAGCCTCCGGGGAGCGGGGGTTTTCGAAACAGAGACCCAGTACTTC
CASSLRGAGVFETETQYF
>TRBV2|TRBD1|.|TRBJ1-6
TGTGCCAGCAGTGACCTGGGACAGGGGGCGATTTCACCCCTCCACTTT
CASSDLGQGAISPLHF
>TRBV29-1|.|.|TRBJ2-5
TGCAGCGTTGAAGATCACTGGGCGCGGGACCAAGAGACCCAGTACTTC
CSVEDHWARDQETQYF
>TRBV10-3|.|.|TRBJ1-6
TGTGCCATCAGTGATGGGTTAGGAGGGGTTTCACCCCTCCACTTT
CAISDGLGGVSPLHF
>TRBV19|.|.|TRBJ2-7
TGTGCCAGTAGTATCCCACACGTCCCCGAGCAGTACTTC
CASSIPHVPEQYF
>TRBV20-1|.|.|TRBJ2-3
TGCAGCGCCTTGCAGGAATACACAGATACGCAGTATTTT
CSALQEYTDTQYF
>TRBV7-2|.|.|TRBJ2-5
TGTGCCAGCAGCTTAGCGGGGCCAGAGAAAGAGACCCAGTACTTC
CASSLAGPEKETQYF
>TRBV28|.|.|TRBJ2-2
TGTGCCAGCAGAGTCTTCACCGGGGAGCTGTTTTTT
CASRVFTGELFF
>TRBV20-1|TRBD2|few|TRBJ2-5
TGCAGTGCTTTAAATAGCGGGCAAGAGACCCAGTACTTC
CSALNSGQETQYF
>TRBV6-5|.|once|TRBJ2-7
TGTGCCAGCAGTTCCGGTTCCTACGAGCAGTACTTC
CASSSGSYEQYF
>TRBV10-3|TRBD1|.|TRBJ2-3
TGTGCCACCAGACAGGGGGAAGGCACAGATACGCAGTATTTT
CATRQGEGTDTQYF
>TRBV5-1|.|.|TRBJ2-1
TGCGCCAGCAGCTTCGCGGAGGGGAGCTACAATGAGCAGTTCTTC
CASSFAEGSYNEQFF
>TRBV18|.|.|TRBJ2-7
TGTGCCAGCTCACCAATGGGGGGACTTACCTACGAGCAGTACTTC
CASSPMGGLTYEQYF
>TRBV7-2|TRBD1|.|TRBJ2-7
TGTGCCAGCAGCTTAGCTCCACAGGGGGCCTACGAGCAGTACTTC
CASSLAPQGAYEQYF
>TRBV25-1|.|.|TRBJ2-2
TGTGCCAGCAGTAGGGGATCAGGCCTCGGATCCGGGGAGCTGTTTTTT
CASSRGSGLGSGELFF
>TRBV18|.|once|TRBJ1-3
TGTGCCAGCCTCGGAACCGGGGCGTTGCAAGGAAACACCATATATTTT
CASLGTGALQGNTIYF
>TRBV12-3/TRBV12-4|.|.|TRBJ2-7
TGTGCCAGCAGTTTAGGAAGACGCTACGAGCAGTACTTC
CASSLGRRYEQYF
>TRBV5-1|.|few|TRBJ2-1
TGCGCCAGCAGCTTAGGGAGGGCAGGGGTGAGGTCCTACAATGAGCAGTTCTTC
CASSLGRAGVRSYNEQFF
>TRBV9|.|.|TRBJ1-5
TGTGCCAGCAGCCCCCGGGAGGGACAGCCCCAGCATTTT
CASSPREGQPQHF
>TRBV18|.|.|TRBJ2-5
TGTGCCAGCTCATTGGGTGCCCTCCAAGAGACCCAGTACTTC
CASSLGALQETQYF
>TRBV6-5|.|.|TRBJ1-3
TGTGCCAGCAAGACGGGGCTTGGAAACACCATATATTTT
CASKTGLGNTIYF
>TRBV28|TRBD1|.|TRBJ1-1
TGTGCCAGCAGTTGGACAGGGAGGAACACTGAAGCTTTCTTT
CASSWTGRNTEAFF
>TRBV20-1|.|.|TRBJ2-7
TGCAGTGCTAGAGCACCACCGGGAGAAGGGCAGTACTTC
CSARAPPGEGQYF
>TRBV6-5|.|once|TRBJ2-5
TGTGCCAGCAGTTACCGGACAAGCCAAGAGACCCAGTACTTC
CASSYRTSQETQYF
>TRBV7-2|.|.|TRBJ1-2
TGTGCCAGCAGCTTACCAGGGATCTATGGCTACACCTTC
CASSLPGIYGYTF
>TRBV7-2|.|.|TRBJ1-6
TGTGCCAGCAGCTTAGTTCAGGGTCGCGGATCACCCCTCCACTTT
CASSLVQGRGSPLHF
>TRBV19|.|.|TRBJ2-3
TGTGCCAGCTCTTTTCACTCCCGGGGCCGACTGTCGGATACGCAGTATTTT
CASSFHSRGRLSDTQYF
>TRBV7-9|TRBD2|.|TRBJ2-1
TGTGCCAGCAGCGACCTAGGCATCGGGGGGGAGCAGTTCTTC
CASSDLGIGGEQFF
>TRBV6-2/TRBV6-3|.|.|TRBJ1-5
TGTGCCAGCAGTTGGGGCAGCGGGGTCCAGCCCCAGCATTTT
CASSWGSGVQPQHF
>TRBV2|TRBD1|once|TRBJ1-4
TGTGCCAGCAGCCGGGACAGGGGAGACGAAAAACTGTTTTTT
CASSRDRGDEKLFF
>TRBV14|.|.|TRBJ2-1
TGTGCCAGCAGCCCGTACGGGGTTATAGAACCTCAGGAACGGTTCTTC
CASSPYGVIEPQERFF
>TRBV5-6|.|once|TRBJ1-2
TGTGCCAGCAGCTTGCAGCGGCAGAACTATGGCTACACCTTC
CASSLQRQNYGYTF
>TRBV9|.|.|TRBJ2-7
TGTGCCAGCAGCGTAGCTGGAGACAGATACTACGAGCAGTACTTC
CASSVAGDRYYEQYF
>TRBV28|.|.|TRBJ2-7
TGTGCCAGCAGACCATATTTCCTCGCCCGCGGAGTTTCCTACGAGCAGTACTTC
CASRPYFLARGVSYEQYF
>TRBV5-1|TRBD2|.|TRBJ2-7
TGCGCCAGCAGCTTGGTCCTAGCGGGAGAGGGCTACGAGCAGTACTTC
CASSLVLAGEGYEQYF
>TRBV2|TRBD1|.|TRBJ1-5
TGTGCCAGCATGGAACAGGGGGGACAGCCCCAGCATTTT
CASMEQGGQPQHF
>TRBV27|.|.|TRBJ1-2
TGTGCCAGCAGTTTATTTCCAGTCTCCTATGGCTACACCTTC
CASSLFPVSYGYTF
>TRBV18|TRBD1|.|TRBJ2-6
TGTGCCAGCTCACCGGTCTCCGGGACAGGATCCTCTGGGGCCAACGTCCTGACTTTC
CASSPVSGTGSSGANVLTF
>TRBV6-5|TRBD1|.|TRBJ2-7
TGTGCCAGCAGTTCCACAACTTCGGGACAGCAGTCCTACGAGCAGTACTTC
CASSSTTSGQQSYEQYF